This T cell receptor (beta chain) derives from a study of blood T cell repertoires in COVID-19. Background on the study: The cDNA or gDNA used as material had been derived from T cells, B-cell-depleted T cells, or PBMCs.

The CDR3 is made up of 18 amino acids. The J segment lost 0 bases and the V segment lost 4 bases, leaving 13 bases of the junction unmatched. Germline values: CDR1 SGHNT, CDR2 YYREEE (reference sequence). Assay used: immunoSEQ multiplex PCR; TCRdb lists only in-frame clones, some missing. This table has about 320,000 clones, more than 75% appearing once. The receptor was isolated from a man in his sixties who had recovered from COVID-19. The rearrangement joins TRBV5-4 to TRBJ2-1; 7 bases agree with TRBD2. The sequenced sample was PBMCs or T cells enriched from blood (not recorded which). CDR3 region: CASSPNHLSGRSYNEQFF. The CDR3 DNA follows: TGTGCCAGCAGCCCTAACCACCTTAGCGGGCGCTCCTACAATGAGCAGTTCTTC.